The rows below give T cell receptor beta chains drawn from one sample of a study of T cell responses to AZD1222 COVID-19 vaccine. This table comes from immunoSEQ multiplex PCR, and its TCRdb copy is limited to in-frame clones, with some not included. The top ten clones hold less than 0.6% of a sample with hundreds of thousands of clones, approximately 94% of them seen once. Material: peripheral blood, obtained 28 days after the second AZD1222 dose. The source of these receptors is an adult who received the AZD1222 COVID-19 vaccine. CDR3s include the opening cysteine and the closing phenylalanine or tryptophan.

CDR3	length	V
CASSLTTGYYGYTF	14	TRBV28
CASSLGTRDTGELFF	15	TRBV11-3
CASSRSWTQETQYF	14	TRBV7-2
CASSLGPGQEGYTF	14	TRBV11-2
CASSEGTQNEKLFF	14	TRBV10-2
CASSLSRGGGTEAFF	15	TRBV5-1
CASSQADSEQYF	12	TRBV3-1/TRBV3-2
CASSQGPGANVLTF	14	TRBV2
CASSPYPLWSIYTF	14	TRBV6-5
CASSLGGLADTQYF	14	TRBV5-1
CASSSPGGRGQYF	13	TRBV5-6
CASSPGTGVSHEQYF	15	TRBV5-4
CASSEQGYGTGELFF	15	TRBV2
CASRPTGTPEAFF	13	TRBV11-1
CASRANGQTNSPLHF	15	TRBV27
CASSVGRHEQYF	12	TRBV25-1
CASSLGLSNVLTF	13	TRBV19
CASNRGGANTEAFF	14	TRBV28
CASSPIQGADTQYF	14	TRBV7-8
CASSDPRGATNEKLFF	16	TRBV19
CASSIDRAGGAGELFF	16	TRBV19
CASSQELIADTQYF	14	TRBV4-3
CASSVGIERTYNSPLHF	17	TRBV9
CASSFPGSSGTEAFF	15	TRBV5-4
CASSPFSDRKNEKLFF	16	TRBV27
CASSLGGNTEAFF	13	TRBV27
CASSTYNEQFF	11	TRBV3-1/TRBV3-2
CSASGPNTEAFF	12	TRBV20-1
CASREDGRNEQFF	13	TRBV12-3/TRBV12-4
CSASGVSGVSSYEQYF	16	TRBV20-1
CAIGDSSGGNTGELFF	16	TRBV10-3
CASSEWKGSYGYTF	14	TRBV10-2
CASSPEVVVSNQPQHF	16	TRBV4-2
CASSYPYGDTQYF	13	TRBV6-2/TRBV6-3
CASSHGGQGDTEAFF	15	TRBV28
CASSPQPDRTDEQYF	15	TRBV4-1
CASKLRGGPGDEQYF	15	TRBV5-1
CSVAGVGYNEQFF	13	TRBV29-1
CASSLLGQPNTGELFF	16	TRBV7-6
CAWGRGQGPEAFF	13	TRBV30
CASSPPLAGSNEKLFF	16	TRBV18
CASSWGRDQETQYF	14	TRBV5-4
CASNRQHRGDTQYF	14	TRBV7-2
CASTWGLGTDTQYF	14	TRBV5-1
CASSLEVGGGQPQHF	15	TRBV7-8
CAISETLAGSGQYF	14	TRBV10-3
CASSLGQGVTGELFF	15	TRBV5-5
CSATRGYGYTF	11	TRBV20-1
CASSHLGQSYGYTF	14	TRBV4-1
CASSLGQGGIYGYTF	15	TRBV28
CASSPTGTGVKPQHF	15	TRBV18
CASSQEVGGDTIYF	14	TRBV4-1
CASSPRTGDEQYF	13	TRBV27
CASTPRTRGGETQYF	15	TRBV2
CASSYQGPGVETQYF	15	TRBV6-5
CASSGTGRDGYTF	13	TRBV2
CASTSGETQYF	11	TRBV19
CASSSRGRGHEQFF	14	TRBV5-1
CASSYSGTGVSEQYF	15	TRBV6-2/TRBV6-3